This entry concerns a single T cell receptor beta chain. CDR3 length equals 16 residues. Trimming stripped 0 bases from V and 1 base from J, with 10 bases between. Germline V gene sequence: CDR1 LGHNA, CDR2 YSLEER. This sample is drawn from a study of untreated major depressive disorder. TCRdb's table, derived via immunoSEQ multiplex PCR, lists solely in-frame clones and lacks some. The data contain 20,000 to 25,000 clones, 90% to 95% of them singletons. The source is a man younger than 45 in good health. The material sequenced was CD4+ T cells from PBMCs. The rearrangement uses TRBV4-3 and TRBJ1-3, with a possible D match to TRBD1 (5 bases). The CDR3 region is CASSQDPRGSGNTIYF. The CDR3 DNA reads as TGCGCCAGCAGCCAAGACCCAAGGGGTTCTGGAAACACCATATATTTT.